The rows below give T cell receptor beta chains drawn from one sample of a study of blood T cell repertoires in COVID-19. Repertoires were generated with immunoSEQ multiplex PCR, while TCRdb's copy carries only in-frame clones and drops some. The sample carries about 69,000 clones, roughly 79% recorded once. Sequencing was done on a sample of peripheral blood. These receptors originate from a human donor in a cohort sampled during active COVID-19. CDR3s include the opening cysteine and the closing phenylalanine or tryptophan. Fields, in order: V gene, J gene, D gene, clone size, CDR3 protein, CDR3 DNA. D genes are given only for firm matches. Where a row states a size, it is once, few, many or the class of an expanded clone; other rows omit it.

V gene: TRBV5-1
J gene: TRBJ2-1
D gene: TRBD1
clone size: -
CDR3 protein: CASSLEGQGANEQFF
CDR3 DNA: TGCGCCAGCAGCTTGGAAGGACAGGGGGCTAATGAGCAGTTCTTC

V gene: TRBV5-1
J gene: TRBJ2-2
D gene: TRBD1
clone size: few
CDR3 protein: CASSLDRGDTGELFF
CDR3 DNA: TGCGCCAGCAGCTTGGACAGGGGAGACACCGGGGAGCTGTTTTTT

V gene: TRBV6-5
J gene: TRBJ1-2
D gene: TRBD1
clone size: -
CDR3 protein: CASRATGAYGYTF
CDR3 DNA: TGTGCCAGCAGGGCGACAGGGGCCTATGGCTACACCTTC

V gene: TRBV9
J gene: TRBJ2-7
D gene: -
clone size: -
CDR3 protein: CASSPHMGRTYEQYF
CDR3 DNA: TGTGCCAGCAGCCCCCATATGGGGAGGACCTACGAGCAGTACTTC

V gene: TRBV18
J gene: TRBJ2-6
D gene: -
clone size: -
CDR3 protein: CASSRNRQPSSGANVLTF
CDR3 DNA: TGTGCCAGCTCACGAAACCGGCAGCCTAGCTCTGGGGCCAACGTCCTGACTTTC

V gene: TRBV11-2
J gene: TRBJ2-5
D gene: -
clone size: -
CDR3 protein: CASSLDAGGETQYF
CDR3 DNA: TGTGCCAGCAGCTTAGATGCGGGTGGGGAGACCCAGTACTTC

V gene: TRBV5-4
J gene: TRBJ2-5
D gene: -
clone size: -
CDR3 protein: CASRRPGVPPETQYF
CDR3 DNA: TGTGCCAGCAGACGCCCGGGTGTCCCCCCAGAGACCCAGTACTTC

V gene: TRBV7-9
J gene: TRBJ2-1
D gene: -
clone size: -
CDR3 protein: CASSGQLNEQFF
CDR3 DNA: TGTGCCAGCAGCGGACAGTTGAATGAGCAGTTCTTC

V gene: TRBV10-1
J gene: TRBJ1-1
D gene: -
clone size: once
CDR3 protein: CASSEGTGTMNTEAFF
CDR3 DNA: TGCGCCAGCAGTGAGGGTACAGGGACGATGAACACTGAAGCTTTCTTT

V gene: TRBV19
J gene: TRBJ2-2
D gene: -
clone size: few
CDR3 protein: CASSIDRVTGELFF
CDR3 DNA: TGTGCCAGTAGTATAGACAGGGTGACCGGGGAGCTGTTTTTT

V gene: TRBV3-1/TRBV3-2
J gene: TRBJ2-7
D gene: -
clone size: few
CDR3 protein: CASSLPEAGFSYEQYF
CDR3 DNA: TGTGCCAGCAGCCTCCCCGAGGCCGGGTTCTCCTACGAGCAGTACTTC

V gene: TRBV6-5
J gene: TRBJ1-2
D gene: -
clone size: -
CDR3 protein: CASSYRGEGYGYTF
CDR3 DNA: TGTGCCAGCAGTTACCGGGGTGAGGGCTATGGCTACACCTTC

V gene: TRBV2
J gene: TRBJ1-2
D gene: -
clone size: few
CDR3 protein: CASSEVPLQASNYGYTF
CDR3 DNA: TGTGCCAGCAGTGAAGTTCCCCTACAGGCGTCGAACTATGGCTACACCTTC

V gene: TRBV27
J gene: TRBJ2-1
D gene: -
clone size: -
CDR3 protein: CASTRFAAGIYNEQFF
CDR3 DNA: TGTGCCAGCACCCGATTTGCGGCGGGGATCTACAATGAGCAGTTCTTC

V gene: TRBV6-6
J gene: TRBJ2-7
D gene: TRBD2
clone size: once
CDR3 protein: CASSREGAYEQYF
CDR3 DNA: TGTGCCAGCAGCCGGGAGGGTGCTTACGAGCAGTACTTC

V gene: TRBV9
J gene: TRBJ2-7
D gene: TRBD1
clone size: -
CDR3 protein: CASSVTDRGYEQYF
CDR3 DNA: TGTGCCAGCAGCGTAACCGACAGGGGTTACGAGCAGTACTTC

V gene: TRBV19
J gene: TRBJ1-5
D gene: TRBD1
clone size: once
CDR3 protein: CASSLGGRGLNQPQHF
CDR3 DNA: TGTGCCAGTAGCCTAGGGGGCAGGGGCCTCAATCAGCCCCAGCATTTT

V gene: TRBV18
J gene: TRBJ1-6
D gene: -
clone size: -
CDR3 protein: CASSDSGVKSPLHF
CDR3 DNA: TGTGCCAGCTCAGACTCAGGGGTAAAGTCACCCCTCCACTTT

V gene: TRBV18
J gene: TRBJ1-2
D gene: -
clone size: -
CDR3 protein: CASSRGDGMNYGYTF
CDR3 DNA: TGTGCCAGCTCACGCGGGGACGGAATGAACTATGGCTACACCTTC

V gene: TRBV7-8
J gene: TRBJ1-2
D gene: TRBD1
clone size: once
CDR3 protein: CASSFTGGYGYTF
CDR3 DNA: TGTGCCAGCAGCTTTACAGGGGGTTATGGCTACACCTTC

V gene: TRBV4-2
J gene: TRBJ1-3
D gene: TRBD1
clone size: many
CDR3 protein: CASSQDLAGGSSGNTIYF
CDR3 DNA: TGTGCCAGCAGCCAAGATTTGGCAGGGGGCAGCTCTGGAAACACCATATATTTT

V gene: TRBV28
J gene: TRBJ1-1
D gene: TRBD1
clone size: once
CDR3 protein: CASSQTGGITEAFF
CDR3 DNA: TGTGCCAGCAGTCAGACAGGGGGTATCACTGAAGCTTTCTTT

V gene: TRBV5-1
J gene: TRBJ1-2
D gene: -
clone size: -
CDR3 protein: CASSLDFSTSYGYTF
CDR3 DNA: TGCGCCAGCAGCTTGGATTTTTCGACATCCTATGGCTACACCTTC

V gene: TRBV6-5
J gene: TRBJ2-5
D gene: -
clone size: once
CDR3 protein: CASSYPGSQDTQYF
CDR3 DNA: TGTGCCAGCAGTTACCCCGGGTCCCAAGACACCCAGTACTTC

V gene: TRBV7-8
J gene: TRBJ2-5
D gene: TRBD2
clone size: -
CDR3 protein: CASSPRTSGGETQYF
CDR3 DNA: TGTGCCAGCAGCCCTCGGACTAGCGGGGGAGAGACCCAGTACTTC

V gene: TRBV19
J gene: TRBJ1-4
D gene: -
clone size: few
CDR3 protein: CASSQTRGINEKLFF
CDR3 DNA: TGTGCCAGTAGTCAAACCAGGGGTATTAATGAAAAACTGTTTTTT

V gene: TRBV6-4
J gene: TRBJ2-3
D gene: TRBD2
clone size: few
CDR3 protein: CASSISGGSLSTQYF
CDR3 DNA: TGTGCCAGCAGTATTAGCGGGGGGTCCTTGTCGACGCAGTATTTT

V gene: TRBV5-1
J gene: TRBJ1-5
D gene: -
clone size: -
CDR3 protein: CASSLGGSADSNQPQHF
CDR3 DNA: TGCGCCAGCAGCTTGGGGGGCTCGGCAGATAGCAATCAGCCCCAGCATTTT

V gene: TRBV5-1
J gene: TRBJ2-7
D gene: -
clone size: -
CDR3 protein: CASSFRSPSGAGFYEQYF
CDR3 DNA: TGCGCCAGCAGCTTCCGGTCCCCCTCCGGGGCGGGATTCTACGAGCAGTACTTC

V gene: TRBV7-9
J gene: TRBJ2-2
D gene: TRBD1
clone size: few
CDR3 protein: CASILGTGEIGELFF
CDR3 DNA: TGTGCCAGCATACTCGGGACAGGTGAAATCGGGGAGCTGTTTTTT

V gene: TRBV19
J gene: TRBJ1-3
D gene: -
clone size: few
CDR3 protein: CASSGGLSGNTIYF
CDR3 DNA: TGTGCCAGTAGTGGGGGCCTCTCTGGAAACACCATATATTTT

V gene: TRBV5-1
J gene: TRBJ2-5
D gene: -
clone size: -
CDR3 protein: CASSLGVSQETQYF
CDR3 DNA: TGCGCCAGCAGCTTGGGTGTCAGCCAAGAGACCCAGTACTTC

V gene: TRBV28
J gene: TRBJ1-5
D gene: TRBD1
clone size: -
CDR3 protein: CASSVLTGTPQHF
CDR3 DNA: TGTGCCAGCAGTGTCCTGACAGGGACGCCCCAGCATTTT

V gene: TRBV3-1/TRBV3-2
J gene: TRBJ2-3
D gene: -
clone size: -
CDR3 protein: CASSQESPAGSTQYF
CDR3 DNA: TGTGCCAGCAGCCAAGAAAGTCCCGCTGGGAGTACGCAGTATTTT

V gene: TRBV28
J gene: TRBJ2-1
D gene: TRBD2
clone size: -
CDR3 protein: CASLRGGRNNEQFF
CDR3 DNA: TGTGCCAGCTTGCGGGGGGGCCGAAACAATGAGCAGTTCTTC

V gene: TRBV9
J gene: TRBJ1-4
D gene: TRBD1
clone size: -
CDR3 protein: CASSVGGGRGNEKLFF
CDR3 DNA: TGTGCCAGCAGCGTAGGAGGGGGCAGGGGTAATGAAAAACTGTTTTTT

V gene: TRBV13
J gene: TRBJ1-2
D gene: -
clone size: -
CDR3 protein: CASSLGDSNYGYTF
CDR3 DNA: TGTGCCAGCAGCTTAGGAGACAGTAACTATGGCTACACCTTC

V gene: TRBV19
J gene: TRBJ2-2
D gene: -
clone size: -
CDR3 protein: CASSIIQNTGELFF
CDR3 DNA: TGTGCCAGTAGTATTATACAGAACACCGGGGAGCTGTTTTTT

V gene: TRBV6-5
J gene: TRBJ2-3
D gene: TRBD1
clone size: -
CDR3 protein: CASSQAGGRTDTQYF
CDR3 DNA: TGTGCCAGCTCCCAGGCAGGGGGTCGCACAGATACGCAGTATTTT

V gene: TRBV20-1
J gene: TRBJ2-7
D gene: -
clone size: -
CDR3 protein: CSASGFYGEQYF
CDR3 DNA: TGCAGTGCTAGTGGTTTTTACGGGGAGCAGTACTTC

V gene: TRBV20-1
J gene: TRBJ2-3
D gene: TRBD2
clone size: few
CDR3 protein: CSADPGLTQYF
CDR3 DNA: TGCAGTGCCGATCCGGGACTAACTCAGTATTTT

V gene: TRBV10-3
J gene: TRBJ2-5
D gene: TRBD1
clone size: -
CDR3 protein: CAISESAGTGDEETQYF
CDR3 DNA: TGTGCCATCAGTGAGTCAGCCGGGACAGGGGATGAAGAGACCCAGTACTTC

V gene: TRBV3-1/TRBV3-2
J gene: TRBJ1-5
D gene: -
clone size: -
CDR3 protein: CASSQGQGNQPQHF
CDR3 DNA: TGTGCCAGCAGCCAGGGCCAGGGTAATCAGCCCCAGCATTTT

V gene: TRBV7-6
J gene: TRBJ2-7
D gene: TRBD2
clone size: -
CDR3 protein: CASSSSAGGYEQYF
CDR3 DNA: TGTGCCAGCAGCTCTAGCGCGGGAGGCTACGAGCAGTACTTC

V gene: TRBV18
J gene: TRBJ2-6
D gene: -
clone size: -
CDR3 protein: CASSPDLIGGQTGANVLTF
CDR3 DNA: TGTGCCAGCTCACCCGATCTTATCGGCGGCCAAACTGGGGCCAACGTCCTGACTTTC